This TCR beta chain was recovered during a study of Ad26.COV2.S vaccination and SARS-CoV-2 variants. Study-level information: Recipients of Ad26.COV2.S got it intramuscularly, once or twice 56 days apart.

Noted treatment: some 20 received Ad26.COV2.S at low or high dose, single or two shots; about 5 received placebo; per-sample allocation not given. Day 63 after the first injection of vaccine or placebo was the sampling time. Donation was by an adult aged 18-55 years who was in Boston. Per germline, CDR1 LGHDT and CDR2 YNNKEL (reference sequence). V shed 0 bases and J shed 3 bases, with 13 bases lying between them. This CDR3 spans 16 amino acids. Using immunoSEQ multiplex PCR, the repertoire was profiled, and TCRdb retains in-frame clones only, with some absent. The repertoire has 400,000 to 500,000 clones, around 87% of them found once; the top ten carry approximately 4%.

Here the sequenced sample was peripheral blood, taken in a trial of Ad26.COV2.S vaccine versus placebo. The V call is TRBV3-1 (or the pseudogene TRBV3-2), the J call TRBJ2-3; no clear D gene. The sequence derives from a person between 18 and 59 years old who received the Ad26.COV2.S COVID-19 vaccine or a placebo. This chain's CDR3 is CASSQDLASQTDTQYF. CDR3 DNA: TGTGCCAGCAGCCAAGATTTAGCTAGTCAGACAGATACGCAGTATTTT.